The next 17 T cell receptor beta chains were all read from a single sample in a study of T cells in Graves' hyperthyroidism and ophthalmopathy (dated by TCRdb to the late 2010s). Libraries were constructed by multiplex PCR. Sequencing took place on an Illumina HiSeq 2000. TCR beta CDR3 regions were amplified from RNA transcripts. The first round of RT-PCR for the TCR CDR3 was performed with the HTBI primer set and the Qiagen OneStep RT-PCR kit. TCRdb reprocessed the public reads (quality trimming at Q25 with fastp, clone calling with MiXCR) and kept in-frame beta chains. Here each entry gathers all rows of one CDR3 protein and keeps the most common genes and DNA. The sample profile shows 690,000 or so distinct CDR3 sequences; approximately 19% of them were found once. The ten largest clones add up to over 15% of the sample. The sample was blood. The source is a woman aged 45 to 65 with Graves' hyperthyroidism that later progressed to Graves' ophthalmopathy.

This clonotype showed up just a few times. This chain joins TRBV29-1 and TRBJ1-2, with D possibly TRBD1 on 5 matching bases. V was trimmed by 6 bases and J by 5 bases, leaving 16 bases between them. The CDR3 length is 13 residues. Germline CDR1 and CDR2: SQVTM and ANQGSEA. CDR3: CSVKEGRRYGYTF. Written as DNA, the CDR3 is TGCAGCGTAAAGGAGGGACGGCGATATGGCTACACCTTC.

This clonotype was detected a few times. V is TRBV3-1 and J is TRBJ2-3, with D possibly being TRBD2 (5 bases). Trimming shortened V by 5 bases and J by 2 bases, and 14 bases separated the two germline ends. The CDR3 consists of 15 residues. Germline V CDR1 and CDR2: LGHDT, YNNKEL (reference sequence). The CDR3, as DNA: TGTGCCAGCAGCTCCTCGGGGAGAGACACAGATACGCAGTATTTT. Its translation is CASSSSGRDTDTQYF.

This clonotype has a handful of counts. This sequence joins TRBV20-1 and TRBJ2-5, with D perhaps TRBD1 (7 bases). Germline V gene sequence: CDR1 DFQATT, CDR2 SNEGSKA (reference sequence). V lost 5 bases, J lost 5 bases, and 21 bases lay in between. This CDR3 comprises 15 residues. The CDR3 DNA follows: TGCAGTGCTGGCGACCAGGGGGGTTCGGGGGAGACCCAGTACTTC. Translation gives CSAGDQGGSGETQYF.

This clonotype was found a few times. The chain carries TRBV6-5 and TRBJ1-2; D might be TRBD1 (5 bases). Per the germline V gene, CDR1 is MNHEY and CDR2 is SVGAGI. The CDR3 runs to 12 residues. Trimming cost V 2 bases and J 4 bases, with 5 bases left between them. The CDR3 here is CASSYDSYGYTF. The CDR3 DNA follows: TGTGCCAGCAGTTACGACAGCTATGGCTACACCTTC.

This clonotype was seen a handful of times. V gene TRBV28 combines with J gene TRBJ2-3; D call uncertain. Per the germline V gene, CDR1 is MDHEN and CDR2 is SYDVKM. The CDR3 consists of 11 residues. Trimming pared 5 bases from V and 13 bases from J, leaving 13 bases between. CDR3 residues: CASSTSDPEYF. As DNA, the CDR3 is TGTGCCAGCAGTACTTCCGACCCGGAGTATTTT.

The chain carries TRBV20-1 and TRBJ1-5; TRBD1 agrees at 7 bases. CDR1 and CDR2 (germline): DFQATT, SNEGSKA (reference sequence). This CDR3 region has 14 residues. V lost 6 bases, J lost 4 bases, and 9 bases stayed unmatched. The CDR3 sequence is CSAHPGTVNQPQHF. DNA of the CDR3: TGCAGTGCCCATCCCGGGACAGTTAATCAGCCCCAGCATTTT.

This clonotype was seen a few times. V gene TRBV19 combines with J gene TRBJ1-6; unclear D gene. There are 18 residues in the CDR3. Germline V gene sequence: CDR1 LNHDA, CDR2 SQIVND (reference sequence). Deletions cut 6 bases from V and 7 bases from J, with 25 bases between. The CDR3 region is CASRKQVGSGDINSPLHF. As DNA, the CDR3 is TGTGCCAGTAGGAAGCAAGTGGGGTCTGGAGACATAAATTCACCCCTCCACTTT.

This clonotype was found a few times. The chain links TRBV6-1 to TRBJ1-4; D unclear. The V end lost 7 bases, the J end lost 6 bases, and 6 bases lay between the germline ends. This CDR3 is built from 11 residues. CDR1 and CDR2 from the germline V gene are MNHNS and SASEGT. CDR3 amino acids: CASIGYEKLFF. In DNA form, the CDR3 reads TGTGCCAGCATCGGCTATGAAAAACTGTTTTTT.

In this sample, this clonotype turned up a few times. In nucleotides, the CDR3 is TGTGCCAGCAGTGACGCAGCAGGGGGTAAAACAGATACGCAGTATTTT. It encodes CASSDAAGGKTDTQYF. V is TRBV6-1 and J is TRBJ2-3; 7 nucleotides match TRBD1. The CDR3 totals 16 residues. The germline V gene encodes CDR1 MNHNS and CDR2 SASEGT. V lost 3 bases, J lost 3 bases, and 9 bases stayed unmatched.

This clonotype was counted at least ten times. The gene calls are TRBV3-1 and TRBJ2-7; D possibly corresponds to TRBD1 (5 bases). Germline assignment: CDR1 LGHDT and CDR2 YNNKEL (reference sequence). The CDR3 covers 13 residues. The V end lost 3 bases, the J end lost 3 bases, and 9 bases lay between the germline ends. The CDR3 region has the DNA TGTGCCAGCAGCCATGGACACGACTACGAGCAGTACTTC. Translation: CASSHGHDYEQYF.

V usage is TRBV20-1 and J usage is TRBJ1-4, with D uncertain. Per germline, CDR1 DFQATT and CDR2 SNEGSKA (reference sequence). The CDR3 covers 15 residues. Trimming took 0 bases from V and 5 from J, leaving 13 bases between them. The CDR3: CSARDPRLMNEKLFF. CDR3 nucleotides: TGCAGTGCTAGAGATCCAAGGCTGATGAATGAAAAACTGTTTTTT.

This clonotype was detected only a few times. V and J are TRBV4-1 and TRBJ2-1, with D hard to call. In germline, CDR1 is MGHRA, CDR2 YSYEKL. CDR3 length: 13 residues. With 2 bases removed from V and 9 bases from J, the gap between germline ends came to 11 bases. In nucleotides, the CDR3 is TGCGCCAGCAGCCAAATGAACTCGGGTGAGCAGTTCTTC. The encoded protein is CASSQMNSGEQFF.

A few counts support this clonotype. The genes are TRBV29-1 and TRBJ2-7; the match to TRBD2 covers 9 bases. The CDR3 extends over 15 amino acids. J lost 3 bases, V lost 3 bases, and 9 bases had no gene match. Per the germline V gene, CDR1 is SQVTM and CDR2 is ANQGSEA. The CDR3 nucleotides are TGCAGCGTTGATTCCGGGGTAGCGGGGGTCTACGAGCAGTACTTC. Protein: CSVDSGVAGVYEQYF.

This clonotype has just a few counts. The CDR3 loop reads CASNHPLAGGQDTQYF. As DNA, the CDR3 is TGCGCCAGCAACCACCCACTAGCGGGGGGTCAAGATACGCAGTATTTT. The chain uses TRBV5-1 and TRBJ2-3; TRBD2 matches at 12 bases. The CDR3 runs 16 residues. V shed 6 bases and J 5 bases; nucleotides not matched to a gene: 10. Germline V gene sequence: CDR1 SGHRS, CDR2 YFSETQ. The whole variable domain, remainder taken from reference TRBV5-1 and TRBJ2-3, is KAGVTQTPRYLIKTRGQQVTLSCSPISGHRSVSWYQQTPGQGLQFLFEYFSETQRNKGNFPGRFSGRQFSNSRSEMNVSTLELGDSALYLCASNHPLAGGQDTQYFGPGTRLTVL.

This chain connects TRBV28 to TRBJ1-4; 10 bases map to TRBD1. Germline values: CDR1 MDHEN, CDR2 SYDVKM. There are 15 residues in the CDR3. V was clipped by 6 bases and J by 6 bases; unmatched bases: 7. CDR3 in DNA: TGTGCCAGCAGCCCCGCCGGGACAGGGGATGAAAAACTGTTTTTT. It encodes CASSPAGTGDEKLFF.

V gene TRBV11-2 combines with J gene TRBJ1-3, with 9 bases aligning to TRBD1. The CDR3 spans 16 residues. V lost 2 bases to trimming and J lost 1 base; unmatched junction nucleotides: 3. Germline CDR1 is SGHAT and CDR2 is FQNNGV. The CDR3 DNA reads TGTGCCAGCAGCTTAACAGGGGGCCCTTCTGGAAACACCATATATTTT. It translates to CASSLTGGPSGNTIYF.

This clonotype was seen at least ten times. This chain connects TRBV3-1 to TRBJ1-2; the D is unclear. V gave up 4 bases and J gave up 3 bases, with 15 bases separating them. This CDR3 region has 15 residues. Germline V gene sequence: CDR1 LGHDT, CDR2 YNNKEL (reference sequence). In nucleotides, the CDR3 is TGTGCCAGCAGCCCTGAACACGGCGTGCACTATGGCTACACCTTC. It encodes CASSPEHGVHYGYTF.